The text below deals with one TCR beta chain. The cohort comprised adults aged about 18 to 100 years residing in approximately 22 US areas. In the original processing: How many nucleated cells were present was estimated from reference gene primer amplification. Clones were read by immunoSEQ multiplex PCR, and TCRdb kept only the in-frame ones, dropping some. That table supplies the V and J calls and clone size; D and trimming were determined from the DNA. The table has roughly 420,000 clones, 70% to 90% seen once. Germline CDR1 SGHTA, CDR2 FQGTGA. V lost 2 bases to trimming and J lost 8 bases, with 13 bases between them. The CDR3 is made up of 14 amino acids. These data come from a study of blood T cell repertoires in COVID-19. In the study overall: Spain, Italy and the United States supplied samples that represented acute and convalescent COVID-19. T cells, B-cell-depleted T cells, or PBMCs supplied cDNA or gDNA.

The sequenced sample was PBMCs or T cells enriched from blood (not recorded which). The rearrangement uses TRBV7-3 and TRBJ2-1; the D gene is possibly TRBD2 (5 bases). The clonotype was recovered from a woman between 25 and 40 years old with acute COVID-19. The CDR3 loop is CASSLQPGYDEQFF. CDR3 DNA sequence: TGTGCCAGCAGCTTACAACCGGGGTACGATGAGCAGTTCTTC.